This T cell receptor (beta chain) was identified during a study of CD8 T cells in ankylosing spondylitis (dated by TCRdb to between 2016 and 2019). Notes on the research overall: To find TCR variants linked to disease, the study profiled T cell receptor beta repertoires in ankylosing spondylitis patients and healthy donors. The full study cohort comprised 20 to 30 ankylosing spondylitis patients and some 110 healthy donors. Peripheral blood was sampled, and synovial fluid was also collected from ankylosing spondylitis patients. General conclusions and limits of the study: Some motif variants were previously reported in synovial fluid and blood of reactive arthritis patients, suggesting common disease-initiation mechanisms. A TCR beta motif of fewer than 10 highly homologous amino acid variants appeared characteristic of blood from ankylosing spondylitis patients. The disease-linked clones were reported as significantly enriched in matched synovial fluid samples from ankylosing spondylitis patients. The disease-linked clones had a CD8+ phenotype and were found at relatively low frequencies in peripheral blood.

The CDR3 covers 16 residues, taking in both the cysteine and the phenylalanine. CDR3 DNA only is kept here, 48 bases in frame from base 1. Trimming removed 1 base from V and 2 bases from J; the gene matches leave 5 bases unexplained. The germline V gene encodes CDR1 LNHNV and CDR2 YYDKDF (reference sequence). The sequencer listed for this sample is Illumina HiSeq 2500. TCR beta libraries were prepared by quantitative 5'-RACE with molecular barcodes. Turning to the authors' computational methods: Disease-linked TCR variants were identified with a new computational method built on a probabilistic model of VDJ rearrangement. TCRdb passed the public sequencing reads through fastp at Q25 and MiXCR, retaining productive beta sequences. Rows with a matching CDR3 protein are joined into one entry that keeps the most common DNA and genes. The V and J calls, along with clone size, are taken from TCRdb and not from the paper's own processing. The sample records about 540,000 distinct CDR3 sequences, over 9.5% of which are singletons. The ten largest account for around 6.8% of the sample.

This clonotype has only a few counts. Its antigen has not been determined. Within one base of it there is no much larger clone, and no base qualities were kept. This TCR was sampled from a male donor with ankylosing spondylitis. Material: blood, either unsorted or a sorted T cell fraction (not recorded which). The chain is made from TRBV15 and TRBJ1-5; TRBD1 lines up with 7 middle nucleotides. The DNA reads TGTGCCACCAGCAGAGGAGGGGGCGAAGGCAATCAGCCCCAGCATTTT. This is translated as CATSRGGGEGNQPQHF. The reference TRBV15 and TRBJ1-5 proteins fill in what lies around the CDR3, so the full variable domain reads DAMVIQNPRYQVTQFGKPVTLSCSQTLNHNVMYWYQQKSSQAPKLLFHYYDKDFNNEADTPDNFQSRRPNTSFCFLDIRSPGLGDTAMYLCATSRGGGEGNQPQHFGDGTRLSIL.